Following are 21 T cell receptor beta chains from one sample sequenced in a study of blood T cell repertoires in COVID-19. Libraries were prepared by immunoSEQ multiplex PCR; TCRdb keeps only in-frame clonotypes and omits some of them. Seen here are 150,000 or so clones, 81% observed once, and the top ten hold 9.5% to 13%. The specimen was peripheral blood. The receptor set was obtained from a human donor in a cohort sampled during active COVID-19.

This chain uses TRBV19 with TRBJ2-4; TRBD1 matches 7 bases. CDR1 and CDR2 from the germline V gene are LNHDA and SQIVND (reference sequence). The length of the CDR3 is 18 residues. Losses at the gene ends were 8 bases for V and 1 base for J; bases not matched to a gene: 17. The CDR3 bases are TGTGCCAGTGCCCTAAGACAGGGAATGGGGTCGGCCAAAAACATTCAGTACTTC. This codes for CASALRQGMGSAKNIQYF.

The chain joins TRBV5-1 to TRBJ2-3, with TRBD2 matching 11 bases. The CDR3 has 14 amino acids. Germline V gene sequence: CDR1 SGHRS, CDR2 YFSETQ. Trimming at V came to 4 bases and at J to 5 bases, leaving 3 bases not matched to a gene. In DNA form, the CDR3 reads TGCGCCAGCAGCGCAGGGACTAGCGGAGATACGCAGTATTTT. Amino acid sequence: CASSAGTSGDTQYF.

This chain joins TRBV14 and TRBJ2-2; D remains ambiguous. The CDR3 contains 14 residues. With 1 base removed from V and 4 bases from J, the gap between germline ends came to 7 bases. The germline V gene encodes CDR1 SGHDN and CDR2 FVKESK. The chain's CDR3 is CASSQALRTGELFF. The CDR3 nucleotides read TGTGCCAGCAGCCAAGCGTTGCGCACCGGGGAGCTGTTTTTT.

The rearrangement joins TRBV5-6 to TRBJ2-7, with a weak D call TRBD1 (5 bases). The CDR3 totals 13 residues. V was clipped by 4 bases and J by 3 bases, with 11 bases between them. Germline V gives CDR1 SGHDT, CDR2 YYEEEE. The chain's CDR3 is CASSHSDNYEQYF. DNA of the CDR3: TGTGCCAGCAGCCACTCGGACAACTACGAGCAGTACTTC.

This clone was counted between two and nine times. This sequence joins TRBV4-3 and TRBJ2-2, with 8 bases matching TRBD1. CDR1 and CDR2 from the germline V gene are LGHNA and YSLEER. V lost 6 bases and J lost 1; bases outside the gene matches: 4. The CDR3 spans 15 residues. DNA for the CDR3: TGCGCCAGCAGAACCGGGACAGGGAACACCGGGGAGCTGTTTTTT. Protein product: CASRTGTGNTGELFF.

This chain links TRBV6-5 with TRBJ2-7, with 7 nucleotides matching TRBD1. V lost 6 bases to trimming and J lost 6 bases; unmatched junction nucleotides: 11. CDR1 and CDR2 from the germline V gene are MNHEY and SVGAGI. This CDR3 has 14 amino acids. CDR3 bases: TGTGCCAGCAGCGGAAGTCCGGGACAGCGCGAGCAGTACTTC. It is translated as CASSGSPGQREQYF.

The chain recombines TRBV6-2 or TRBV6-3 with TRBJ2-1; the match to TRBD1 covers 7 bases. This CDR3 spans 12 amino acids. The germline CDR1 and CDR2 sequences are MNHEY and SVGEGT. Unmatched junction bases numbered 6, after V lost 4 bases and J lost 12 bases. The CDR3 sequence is CASSLDRTLQFF. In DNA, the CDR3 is TGTGCCAGCAGTTTGGACAGGACCTTGCAGTTCTTC.

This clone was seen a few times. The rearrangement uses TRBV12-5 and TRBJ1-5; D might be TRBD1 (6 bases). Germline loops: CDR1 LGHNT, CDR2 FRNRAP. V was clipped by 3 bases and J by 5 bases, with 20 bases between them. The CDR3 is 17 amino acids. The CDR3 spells CASGFTTGNSGDQPQHF. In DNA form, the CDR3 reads TGTGCTAGTGGTTTCACCACAGGGAACTCTGGGGATCAGCCCCAGCATTTT.

CDR3 amino acids: CAINSGGSSYEQYF. The CDR3 coding sequence is TGTGCCATCAATAGCGGGGGGAGCTCCTACGAGCAGTACTTC. The chain is built from TRBV10-3 and TRBJ2-7; TRBD2 matches 10 bases. The germline gives CDR1 ENHRY, CDR2 SYGVKD. J gave up 0 bases and V 7 bases, and 3 bases lay outside the gene matches. The CDR3 has 14 residues.

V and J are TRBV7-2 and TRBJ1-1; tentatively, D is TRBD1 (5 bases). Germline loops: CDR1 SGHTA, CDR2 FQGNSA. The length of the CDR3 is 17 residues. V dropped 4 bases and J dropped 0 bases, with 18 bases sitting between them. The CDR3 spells CASSWGLGLTMNTEAFF. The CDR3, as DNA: TGTGCCAGCAGCTGGGGCCTGGGATTGACCATGAACACTGAAGCTTTCTTT.

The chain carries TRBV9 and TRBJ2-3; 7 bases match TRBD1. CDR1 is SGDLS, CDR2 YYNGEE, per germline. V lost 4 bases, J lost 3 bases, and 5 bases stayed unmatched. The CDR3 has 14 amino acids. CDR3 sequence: CASSRDSETDTQYF. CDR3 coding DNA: TGTGCCAGCAGCAGGGACAGCGAAACAGATACGCAGTATTTT. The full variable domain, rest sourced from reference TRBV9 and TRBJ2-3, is DSGVTQTPKHLITATGQRVTLRCSPRSGDLSVYWYQQSLDQGLQFLIQYYNGEERAKGNILERFSAQQFPDLHSELNLSSLELGDSALYFCASSRDSETDTQYFGPGTRLTVL.

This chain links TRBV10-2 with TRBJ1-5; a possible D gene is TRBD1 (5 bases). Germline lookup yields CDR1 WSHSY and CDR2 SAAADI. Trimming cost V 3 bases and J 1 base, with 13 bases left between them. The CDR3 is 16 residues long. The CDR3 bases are TGCGCCAGCAGTGAAGCCGCAGGGATGAGCAATCAGCCCCAGCATTTT. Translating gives CASSEAAGMSNQPQHF.

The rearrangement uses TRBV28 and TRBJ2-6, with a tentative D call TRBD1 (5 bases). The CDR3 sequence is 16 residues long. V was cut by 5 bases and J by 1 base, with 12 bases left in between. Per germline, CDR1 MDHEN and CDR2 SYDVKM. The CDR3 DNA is TGTGCCAGCAGTCGAGCTGACAGATCTGGGGCCAACGTCCTGACTTTC. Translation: CASSRADRSGANVLTF.

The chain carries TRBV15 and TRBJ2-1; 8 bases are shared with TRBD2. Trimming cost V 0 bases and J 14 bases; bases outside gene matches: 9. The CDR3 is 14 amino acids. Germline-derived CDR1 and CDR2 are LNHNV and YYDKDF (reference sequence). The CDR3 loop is CATSREGLLAAEFF. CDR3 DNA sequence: TGTGCCACCAGCAGAGAGGGCCTACTAGCGGCGGAGTTCTTC.

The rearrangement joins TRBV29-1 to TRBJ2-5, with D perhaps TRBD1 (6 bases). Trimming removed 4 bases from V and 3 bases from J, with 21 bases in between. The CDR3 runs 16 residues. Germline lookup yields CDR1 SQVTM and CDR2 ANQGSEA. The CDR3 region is CSVGFETSGTKETQYF. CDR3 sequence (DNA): TGCAGCGTTGGTTTCGAAACCTCCGGGACAAAAGAGACCCAGTACTTC.

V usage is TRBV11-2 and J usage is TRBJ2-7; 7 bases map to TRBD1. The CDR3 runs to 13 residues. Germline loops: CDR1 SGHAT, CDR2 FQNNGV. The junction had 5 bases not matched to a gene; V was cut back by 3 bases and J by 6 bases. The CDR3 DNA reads TGTGCCAGCAGCTTCCCACAGGGGCCCGAGCAGTACTTC. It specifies CASSFPQGPEQYF.

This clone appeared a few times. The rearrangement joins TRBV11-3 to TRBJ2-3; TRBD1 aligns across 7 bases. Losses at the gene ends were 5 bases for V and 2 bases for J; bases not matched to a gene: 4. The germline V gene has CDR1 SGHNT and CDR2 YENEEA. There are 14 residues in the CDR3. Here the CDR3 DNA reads TGTGCCAGCAGCCCGGGACAGAACACAGATACGCAGTATTTT. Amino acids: CASSPGQNTDTQYF.

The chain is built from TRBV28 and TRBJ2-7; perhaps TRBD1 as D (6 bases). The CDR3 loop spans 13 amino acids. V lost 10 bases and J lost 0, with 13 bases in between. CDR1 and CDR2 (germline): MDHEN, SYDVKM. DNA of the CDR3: TGTGCCATTTCAGGGGCGAACTCCTACGAGCAGTACTTC. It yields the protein CAISGANSYEQYF.

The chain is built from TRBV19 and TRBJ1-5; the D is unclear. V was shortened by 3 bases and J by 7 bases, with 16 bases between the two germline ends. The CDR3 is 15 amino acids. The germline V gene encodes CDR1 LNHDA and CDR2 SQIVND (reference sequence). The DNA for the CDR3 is TGTGCCAGTAGTATTTCGATCGGGGTAGGGCAGCCCCAGCATTTT. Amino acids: CASSISIGVGQPQHF.

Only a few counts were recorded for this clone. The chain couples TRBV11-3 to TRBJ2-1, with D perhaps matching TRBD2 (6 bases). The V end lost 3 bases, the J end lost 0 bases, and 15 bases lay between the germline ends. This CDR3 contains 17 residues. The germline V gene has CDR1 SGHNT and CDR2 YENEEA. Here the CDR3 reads CASSFGVAASSYNEQFF. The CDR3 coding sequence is TGTGCCAGCAGCTTCGGGGTAGCGGCGAGCTCCTACAATGAGCAGTTCTTC.

This CDR3 reads CASSEDFTRGYTF. CDR3 DNA: TGTGCCAGCAGTGAAGATTTTACGCGGGGCTACACCTTC. The chain uses TRBV6-1 and TRBJ1-2; D unclear. Germline CDR1 is MNHNS and CDR2 is SASEGT. The CDR3 runs to 13 residues. The V end lost 1 base, the J end lost 8 bases, and 11 bases lay between the germline ends.